Here is one T cell receptor beta chain with its context. Its binding antigen is unknown. No base-level quality is on record; no much larger clone is a single base apart. The immunoSEQ Assay, a bias-controlled multiplex PCR, was used to amplify TCRbeta CDR3 regions from genomic DNA. The original methods were these. The number of nucleated cells in each sample was estimated by amplification of reference gene primers within the assay. To quantify the absolute abundance of each unique TCRbeta CDR3 rearrangement, sequence reads were collapsed and filtered. Productive Simpson clonality was computed per sample as the square root of Simpson's diversity index over productive rearrangements. Held by TCRdb, this immuneACCESS table contains in-frame sequences only and omits some clones. Under half of the omission traces to an unresolved V gene where checked; the cause of the rest is unknown. V, J and clone size reflect that table, while D and trimming were determined from the DNA. The sample table contains tens of thousands of clones; only one count was recorded for 86% of them. The ten top clones hold 1.3% of the sample.

This entry is derived from a study of blood T cell repertoires in COVID-19 (dated by TCRdb to about 2020). Study-level background: The collaborator samples originated in the United States, Italy and Spain and spanned the acute and convalescent phases of COVID-19. Where available, HLA class I and class II types were taken from metadata supplied by the sample provider and were not determined by assay-based typing. The prospective study material was composed of cDNA or gDNA derived from T cells, B-cell-depleted T cells, or PBMCs. Subjects who had been exposed to COVID-19, were actively infected with it, or had recovered from it provided the deeply sampled blood TCRbeta repertoires that made up the dataset. The samples were drawn from the first 160 participants of the ongoing ImmuneRACE study and from 950 to 1,500 subjects provided by 6 global collaborators. A de-identified subject ID, COVID-19 status, age in years and sex were almost always included in the sample metadata. The repertoires were released in a freely available public database meant as a resource for research on the immune response to SARS-CoV-2. The investigation overall reported the following: Clinical and demographic metadata were provided uncurated, with the amount varying by source and participant.

CDR1 and CDR2, looked up from the germline V gene, are SGHTA and FQGNSA. V and J lose 1 base and 0 bases, and a span of 6 bases separates them. The CDR3 has 14 amino acids, counting the end cysteine and phenylalanine. Only the CDR3 region is kept as DNA, spanning 42 bases read in frame from base 1. Each collaborating institution followed its own protocols to collect whole blood in K2EDTA tubes. For TCRbeta analysis, collaborator samples were shipped as frozen whole blood, as isolated PBMCs, or as DNA extracted from either sample type. The sequenced material came from peripheral blood. This TCR derives from a woman older than 75 with acute or convalescent COVID-19. The rearrangement combines TRBV7-2 with TRBJ2-5; TRBD1 is possibly the D segment (6 matching bases). The nucleotides are TGTGCCAGCAGCTTAGGGACAGACCAAGAGACCCAGTACTTC. This gives the protein CASSLGTDQETQYF. This CDR3, with the reference TRBV7-2 and TRBJ2-5 proteins standing in past its ends, gives the full variable domain GAGVSQSPSNKVTEKGKDVELRCDPISGHTALYWYRQSLGQGLEFLIYFQGNSAPDKSGLPSDRFSAERTGGSVSTLTIQRTQQEDSAVYLCASSLGTDQETQYFGPGTRLLVL.